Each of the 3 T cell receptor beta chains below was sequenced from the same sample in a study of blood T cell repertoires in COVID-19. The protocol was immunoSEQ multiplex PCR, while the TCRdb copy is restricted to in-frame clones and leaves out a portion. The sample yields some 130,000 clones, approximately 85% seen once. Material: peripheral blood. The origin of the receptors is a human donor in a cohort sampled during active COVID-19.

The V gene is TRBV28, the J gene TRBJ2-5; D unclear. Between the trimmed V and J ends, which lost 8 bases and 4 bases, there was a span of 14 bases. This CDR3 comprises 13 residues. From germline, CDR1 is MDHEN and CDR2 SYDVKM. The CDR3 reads CASGLVGAETQYF. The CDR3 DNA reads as TGTGCCAGCGGGTTAGTGGGCGCAGAGACCCAGTACTTC.

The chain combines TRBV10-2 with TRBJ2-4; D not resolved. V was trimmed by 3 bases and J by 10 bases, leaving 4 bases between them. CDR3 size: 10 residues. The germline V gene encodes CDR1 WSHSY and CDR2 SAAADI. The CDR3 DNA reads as TGCGCCAGCAGTGACGGTATTCAGTACTTC. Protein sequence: CASSDGIQYF.

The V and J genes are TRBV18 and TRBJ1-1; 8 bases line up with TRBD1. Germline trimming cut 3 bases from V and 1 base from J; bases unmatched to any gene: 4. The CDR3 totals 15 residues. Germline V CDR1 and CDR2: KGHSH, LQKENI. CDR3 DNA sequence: TGTGCCAGCTCACCCTCCGGGACAGGGAACACTGAAGCTTTCTTT. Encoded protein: CASSPSGTGNTEAFF.